The rows below give T cell receptor beta chains drawn from one sample of a study of blood T cell repertoires in COVID-19. The repertoire was sequenced with immunoSEQ multiplex PCR; TCRdb's copy has only in-frame clones and lacks some. The top ten clones hold roughly 3.9% of a sample with some 110,000 clones, around 83% of them seen once. Sample: PBMCs or T cells enriched from blood (not recorded which). The origin of the receptors is a woman aged 25 to 39 who had recovered from COVID-19. Each CDR3 is given with its conserved first and last residue. Each record gives: D gene, clone size, V gene, J gene, CDR3 protein, CDR3 DNA. The D gene is left open where the match is weak. Size is stated for part of the rows, as once, few or many counts, or as a class when the clone is expanded.

>.|.|TRBV28|TRBJ1-1
CASSPTGHLNTEAFF
TGTGCCAGCAGTCCAACGGGACACTTGAACACTGAAGCTTTCTTT
>TRBD1|.|TRBV4-3|TRBJ1-1
CASSQNPYRDRSTEAFF
TGCGCCAGCAGCCAAAACCCGTACCGGGACAGGTCCACTGAAGCTTTCTTT
>TRBD1|.|TRBV10-3|TRBJ1-6
CAISGGTGVYNSPLHF
TGTGCCATCAGTGGGGGGACAGGGGTTTATAATTCACCCCTCCACTTT
>TRBD2|.|TRBV3-1/TRBV3-2|TRBJ2-1
CASSQDAGTSGDNEQFF
TGTGCCAGCAGCCAAGATGCTGGGACTAGCGGAGACAATGAGCAGTTCTTC
>.|.|TRBV19|TRBJ1-5
CASTPEGTVNQPQHF
TGTGCCAGTACCCCAGAGGGCACAGTCAATCAGCCCCAGCATTTT
>TRBD1|.|TRBV28|TRBJ2-1
CASSSSTGTGSNEQFF
TGTGCCAGCAGTTCATCTACCGGGACAGGGTCCAATGAGCAGTTCTTC
>.|.|TRBV6-5|TRBJ1-2
CASSYSGYSNYGYTF
TGTGCCAGCAGTTACTCCGGGTATTCTAACTATGGCTACACCTTC
>.|.|TRBV6-6|TRBJ1-6
CASSYAGSSPLHF
TGTGCCAGCAGTTATGCGGGGAGTTCACCCCTCCACTTT
>TRBD2|.|TRBV5-1|TRBJ2-3
CASSLEGLAGAPTDTQYF
TGCGCCAGCAGCTTAGAGGGACTAGCGGGCGCCCCCACAGATACGCAGTATTTT
>.|.|TRBV4-1|TRBJ2-2
CASSPPGEVGELFF
TGCGCCAGCTCCCCACCTGGGGAGGTCGGGGAGCTGTTTTTT
>.|.|TRBV7-2|TRBJ2-3
CASSSSRYTQYF
TGTGCCAGCAGCTCATCTAGGTATACGCAGTATTTT
>.|.|TRBV18|TRBJ1-1
CASSPPRGMNTEAFF
TGTGCCAGCTCACCACCCCGGGGAATGAACACTGAAGCTTTCTTT
>TRBD1|.|TRBV5-4|TRBJ1-2
CASSLEGGDYGYTF
TGTGCCAGCAGCTTGGAAGGGGGCGACTATGGCTACACCTTC
>TRBD2|.|TRBV6-1|TRBJ2-1
CASSEGTSGSDEQFF
TGTGCCAGCAGTGAAGGGACTAGCGGGAGTGATGAGCAGTTCTTC
>TRBD1|once|TRBV7-2|TRBJ1-6
CASIRTGDNSPLHF
TGTGCCAGCATCAGGACAGGGGATAATTCACCCCTCCACTTT
>TRBD1|.|TRBV18|TRBJ1-1
CASSQDRTAEAFF
TGTGCCAGCTCACAGGACAGGACGGCTGAAGCTTTCTTT
>.|.|TRBV23-1|TRBJ1-6
CASSHSEIGVEESPLHF
TGCGCCAGCAGTCATAGCGAGATTGGGGTAGAGGAATCACCCCTCCACTTT
>TRBD1|.|TRBV18|TRBJ1-4
CASSPQTGKEEKLFF
TGTGCCAGCTCACCCCAGACAGGGAAGGAGGAAAAACTGTTTTTT
>.|.|TRBV11-3|TRBJ2-1
CASSLTAYNEQFF
TGTGCCAGCAGCTTGACAGCATACAATGAGCAGTTCTTC
>.|few|TRBV6-4|TRBJ1-2
CASSPGPEHGYTF
TGTGCCAGCAGCCCTGGGCCAGAGCATGGCTACACCTTC
>TRBD2|.|TRBV11-1|TRBJ2-7
CASSLLAGGNEQYF
TGTGCCAGCAGCTTGTTAGCGGGAGGGAACGAGCAGTACTTC
>.|.|TRBV11-1|TRBJ1-4
CASSFEGHATNEKLFF
TGTGCCAGCAGCTTTGAGGGCCATGCAACTAATGAAAAACTGTTTTTT
>TRBD1|.|TRBV7-3|TRBJ2-2
CASSLVGGADTGELFF
TGTGCCAGCAGCTTGGTAGGGGGCGCGGACACCGGGGAGCTGTTTTTT
>.|.|TRBV28|TRBJ2-7
CASLSGSSYEQYF
TGTGCCAGTCTATCGGGGAGCTCCTACGAGCAGTACTTC
>.|few|TRBV4-1|TRBJ2-3
CASSQTDLFSTDTQYF
TGCGCCAGCAGCCAAACAGACCTTTTTAGCACAGATACGCAGTATTTT
>TRBD1|.|TRBV6-1|TRBJ2-7
CASSERVSGTGRYEQYF
TGTGCCAGCAGTGAAAGGGTCTCCGGGACAGGGCGGTACGAGCAGTACTTC
>.|.|TRBV14|TRBJ1-4
CASSQMIPTGLGEKLFF
TGTGCCAGCAGCCAAATGATTCCTACAGGGCTTGGTGAAAAACTGTTTTTT
>TRBD2|.|TRBV7-3|TRBJ2-3
CASSLTGGGVDTQYF
TGTGCCAGCAGCTTAACTGGGGGAGGGGTAGATACGCAGTATTTT
>TRBD2|.|TRBV28|TRBJ2-1
CASSLFLAAYNEQFF
TGTGCCAGCAGTTTATTCCTAGCGGCCTACAATGAGCAGTTCTTC
>TRBD2|.|TRBV5-4|TRBJ2-1
CASSLAGTSGNEQFF
TGTGCCAGCAGCTTGGCCGGGACTAGCGGCAATGAGCAGTTCTTC
>TRBD1|.|TRBV28|TRBJ1-6
CASIQQGVYNSPLHF
TGTGCCAGCATCCAACAGGGGGTCTATAATTCACCCCTCCACTTT
>.|.|TRBV15|TRBJ2-1
CATSRDYGGKNEQFF
TGTGCCACCAGCAGAGATTACGGGGGTAAGAATGAGCAGTTCTTC
>TRBD1|.|TRBV5-8|TRBJ1-5
CASSSGTVYSNQPQHF
TGTGCCAGCAGCTCCGGGACAGTTTATAGCAATCAGCCCCAGCATTTT
>.|.|TRBV2|TRBJ2-2
CASSATVIGRELFF
TGTGCCAGCTCGGCAACAGTAATTGGCCGGGAGCTGTTTTTT
>.|.|TRBV7-2|TRBJ2-5
CASSTDGGQTQYF
TGTGCCAGCAGCACCGACGGCGGGCAGACCCAGTACTTC
>.|.|TRBV19|TRBJ1-4
CASSTGVPAANEKLFF
TGTGCCAGTAGTACAGGGGTCCCGGCAGCTAATGAAAAACTGTTTTTT
>TRBD2|many|TRBV4-2|TRBJ2-1
CASSQATSGLGNEQFF
TGTGCCAGCAGCCAAGCGACTAGCGGGTTAGGCAATGAGCAGTTCTTC
>TRBD1|few|TRBV5-4|TRBJ2-7
CASSLRDRSYEQYF
TGTGCCAGCAGCCTAAGGGACAGATCCTACGAGCAGTACTTC
>.|.|TRBV6-1|TRBJ1-6
CASSERGFWSPLHF
TGTGCCAGCAGTGAACGGGGATTTTGGTCACCCCTCCACTTT
>TRBD1|.|TRBV28|TRBJ2-2
CASIRRGPSNTGELFF
TGTGCCAGCATAAGAAGGGGGCCTTCGAACACCGGGGAGCTGTTTTTT
>TRBD2|.|TRBV7-2|TRBJ2-7
CASSSLGSGSEQYF
TGTGCCAGCAGCTCTCTGGGTAGCGGGAGCGAGCAGTACTTC
>.|.|TRBV10-1|TRBJ1-2
CASGCPWRGYTF
TGCGCCAGCGGCTGCCCCTGGAGGGGCTACACCTTC
>.|.|TRBV14|TRBJ2-3
CASSQDGAGTSTDTQYF
TGTGCCAGCAGCCAAGACGGGGCGGGGACTAGCACAGATACGCAGTATTTT
>TRBD2|.|TRBV19|TRBJ2-7
CASSPGGSYEQYF
TGTGCCAGTAGCCCCGGGGGGTCCTACGAGCAGTACTTC
>.|few|TRBV5-4|TRBJ2-6
CASSRDSGANVLTF
TGTGCCAGCAGTCGGGACTCTGGGGCCAACGTCCTGACTTTC
>TRBD1|.|TRBV30|TRBJ1-2
CAWRETGSMGGYTF
TGTGCCTGGAGAGAGACAGGGTCGATGGGTGGCTACACCTTC